Listed below are T cell receptor beta chains from one sample, sequenced in a study of early T cells in non-severe SARS-CoV-2 infection. MiXCR, applied by TCRdb to the 5' RACE reads, yields one record per CDR3 protein. Of 25,000 to 30,000 distinct CDR3 sequences listed, roughly 4.5% are singletons. The sample comprised whole blood. These receptor sequences come from an adult who was a healthcare worker with PCR-confirmed SARS-CoV-2 infection or an uninfected control (not recorded which). CDR3s include the opening cysteine and the closing phenylalanine or tryptophan. The order of the fields is D gene, J gene, V gene, clone size, CDR3 DNA, CDR3 protein. D genes are given only for firm matches. Size is omitted from some rows. Given values are once, few, many or a class for expanded clones.

d_gene: -; j_gene: TRBJ1-2; v_gene: TRBV30; abundance: many; CDR3nt: TGTGCCTGGAGTGTAGGGGGTCTCGGTGGCTACACCTTC; CDR3aa: CAWSVGGLGGYTF
d_gene: TRBD1; j_gene: TRBJ1-5; v_gene: TRBV27; abundance: -; CDR3nt: TGTGCCAGCAGCGACAGGGCTCCAAATCAGCCCCAGCATTTT; CDR3aa: CASSDRAPNQPQHF
d_gene: -; j_gene: TRBJ2-7; v_gene: TRBV11-2; abundance: many; CDR3nt: TGTGCCAGCAGCTCGGTCCTGGGTTACGAGCAGTACTTC; CDR3aa: CASSSVLGYEQYF
d_gene: -; j_gene: TRBJ2-7; v_gene: TRBV20-1; abundance: many; CDR3nt: TGCAGTGCTAGAGACTCGGGCCCGTTCTACGAGCAGTACTTC; CDR3aa: CSARDSGPFYEQYF
d_gene: -; j_gene: TRBJ2-2; v_gene: TRBV11-2; abundance: medium-sized; CDR3nt: TGTGCCAGCAGCCCGACAGGAATAGGCGGGGAGCTGTTTTTT; CDR3aa: CASSPTGIGGELFF
d_gene: -; j_gene: TRBJ1-2; v_gene: TRBV7-2; abundance: -; CDR3nt: TGTGCCAGCAGCTTACCGCAGATCGTCTATGGCTACACCTTC; CDR3aa: CASSLPQIVYGYTF
d_gene: -; j_gene: TRBJ1-6; v_gene: TRBV14; abundance: many; CDR3nt: TGTGCCAGCAGCCAAGACCGGCAACGGCATTCACCCCTCCACTTT; CDR3aa: CASSQDRQRHSPLHF
d_gene: TRBD1; j_gene: TRBJ2-5; v_gene: TRBV12-3/TRBV12-4; abundance: -; CDR3nt: TGTGCCAGCAGTTTAGCGCTCTTGAGGGACAGCCAAGAGACCCAGTACTTC; CDR3aa: CASSLALLRDSQETQYF
d_gene: TRBD2; j_gene: TRBJ2-3; v_gene: TRBV12-3/TRBV12-4; abundance: many; CDR3nt: TGTGCCAGCAGGCCGGGGCGGGAGTACACAGATACGCAGTATTTT; CDR3aa: CASRPGREYTDTQYF
d_gene: -; j_gene: TRBJ1-3; v_gene: TRBV28; abundance: many; CDR3nt: TGTGCCAGCAGTAGGGTCTCTGGAAACACCATATATTTT; CDR3aa: CASSRVSGNTIYF
d_gene: -; j_gene: TRBJ1-6; v_gene: TRBV20-1; abundance: many; CDR3nt: TGCAGTGCAACCGGGATGGGAAATTCACCCCTCCACTTT; CDR3aa: CSATGMGNSPLHF
d_gene: TRBD2; j_gene: TRBJ2-5; v_gene: TRBV7-9; abundance: many; CDR3nt: TGTGCCAGCAGCGCGGGACTAGCGGCTCAAGAGACCCAGTACTTC; CDR3aa: CASSAGLAAQETQYF
d_gene: TRBD1; j_gene: TRBJ1-5; v_gene: TRBV3-1; abundance: many; CDR3nt: TGTGCCAGCAGCCCCAATTGGGGGACAGAAAATCAGCCCCAGCATTTT; CDR3aa: CASSPNWGTENQPQHF
d_gene: -; j_gene: TRBJ1-5; v_gene: TRBV6-1; abundance: many; CDR3nt: TGTGCCAGCAGTGGACGGTTGAATCAGCCCCAGCATTTT; CDR3aa: CASSGRLNQPQHF
d_gene: -; j_gene: TRBJ1-1; v_gene: TRBV6-4; abundance: -; CDR3nt: TGTGCCAGCAGTGATAACACTGAAGCTTTCTTT; CDR3aa: CASSDNTEAFF
d_gene: -; j_gene: TRBJ2-1; v_gene: TRBV29-1; abundance: many; CDR3nt: TGCAGCGTTGGACATCTAGCTACCTACAATGAGCAGTTCTTC; CDR3aa: CSVGHLATYNEQFF
d_gene: -; j_gene: TRBJ1-1; v_gene: TRBV13; abundance: -; CDR3nt: TGTGCCAGCAGCCCTGGCCAGGGGATGGACACTGAAGCTTTCTTT; CDR3aa: CASSPGQGMDTEAFF
d_gene: -; j_gene: TRBJ1-6; v_gene: TRBV2; abundance: many; CDR3nt: TGTGCCAGCGGAAGACAGTACAATTCACCCCTCCACTTT; CDR3aa: CASGRQYNSPLHF
d_gene: -; j_gene: TRBJ1-1; v_gene: TRBV20-1; abundance: many; CDR3nt: TGCAGTGCTAGAGATCGGAGCACTGAAGCTTTCTTT; CDR3aa: CSARDRSTEAFF
d_gene: -; j_gene: TRBJ1-1; v_gene: TRBV11-2; abundance: few; CDR3nt: TGTGCCAGCAGCTTAATGAGGAAACCTAAAGCTTTCTTT; CDR3aa: CASSLMRKPKAFF
d_gene: -; j_gene: TRBJ1-2; v_gene: TRBV21-1; abundance: many; CDR3nt: TGTGCCAGCAGCCACCGGGTCCTAGCTAACTATGGCTACACCTTC; CDR3aa: CASSHRVLANYGYTF
d_gene: -; j_gene: TRBJ2-5; v_gene: TRBV11-2; abundance: many; CDR3nt: TGTGCCAGCAGCGGGGTAGGGCTAGCCCGTAAGGAGACCCAGTACTTC; CDR3aa: CASSGVGLARKETQYF